The 22 T cell receptor beta chains below all came from one sample that was sequenced in a study of shared clonotypes between healthy human individuals. The data were produced by immunoSEQ multiplex PCR, yet TCRdb's version contains in-frame clones alone and is incomplete. The sample holds approximately 2.4 million clones, nearly 97% seen once. The specimen sequenced was naive CD4+ T cells sorted from blood. Subset here: CD45RA+ positively selected. Source of these receptors: a man between 18 and 29 years old in good health.

The V gene is TRBV5-3, the J gene TRBJ1-4; TRBD1 matches 8 bases. TRBV5-3 is marked as an open reading frame, function uncertain. With V trimmed by 5 bases and J by 14 bases, 11 bases remained unmatched. There are 13 residues in the CDR3. The CDR3 is CARSYGTGWFLFF. The CDR3 nucleotides are TGTGCCAGAAGTTACGGGACAGGATGGTTCCTGTTTTTT.

The rearrangement links TRBV4-3 to TRBJ2-5; D possibly corresponds to TRBD1 (5 bases). CDR3 length equals 17 residues. V was trimmed by 0 bases and J by 6 bases, leaving 20 bases between them. Germline loops: CDR1 LGHNA, CDR2 YSLEER. Here the CDR3 DNA reads TGCGCCAGCAGCCAAGATCCGGCCGCACACAGGCCTAAGACCCAGTACTTC. Its translation: CASSQDPAAHRPKTQYF.

This clone has only a few counts. A read error may produce the germline difference seen at one junction end. CDR3: CASSLNRDRLNTRELFF. As DNA, the CDR3 is TGTGCCAGCAGCTTAAACCGGGACCGATTGAACACCCGGGAGCTGTTTTTT. V gene TRBV7-3 combines with J gene TRBJ2-2, with D perhaps assigned TRBD1 or TRBD2 (5 bases each). This CDR3 comprises 17 residues. Germline V gene data show CDR1 as SGHTA and CDR2 as FQGTGA.

V usage is TRBV10-3 and J usage is TRBJ2-3; maybe TRBD2 (6 bases). This CDR3 contains 16 residues. Per germline, CDR1 ENHRY and CDR2 SYGVKD. For the CDR3, the DNA is TGTGCGTCCCTGAAAGGAGATAGCGGTGCATCAGATACGCAGTATTTT. It yields the protein CASLKGDSGASDTQYF.

The V and J genes are TRBV6-6 and TRBJ1-5, with D unclear. V lost 6 bases, J lost 7 bases, and 16 bases lay in between. The CDR3 consists of 14 residues. Per the germline V gene, CDR1 is MNHNY and CDR2 is SVGAGI (reference sequence). CDR3 residues: CASRRDGSFQPQHF. In DNA, the CDR3 is TGTGCCAGCAGACGCGACGGAAGTTTCCAGCCCCAGCATTTT.

The rearrangement links TRBV18 to TRBJ1-3; D not certain. The germline CDR1 and CDR2 sequences are KGHSH and LQKENI. The CDR3 runs to 16 residues. V was trimmed by 0 bases and J by 2 bases, leaving 11 bases between them. The CDR3: CASSPPGRAAGNTIYF. The CDR3 coding sequence is TGTGCCAGCTCACCACCGGGGAGGGCAGCTGGAAACACCATATATTTT. Complete variable domain (other parts from reference TRBV18 and TRBJ1-3): NAGVMQNPRHLVRRRGQEARLRCSPMKGHSHVYWYRQLPEEGLKFMVYLQKENIIDESGMPKERFSAEFPKEGPSILRIQQVVRGDSAAYFCASSPPGRAAGNTIYFGEGSWLTVV.

The chain carries TRBV7-2 and TRBJ2-1; D is undetermined. Germline loops: CDR1 SGHTA, CDR2 FQGNSA. CDR3 length: 14 residues. Trimming pared 1 base from V and 1 base from J, leaving 5 bases between. Here the CDR3 DNA reads TGTGCCAGCAGCTTAGACCATTCCTACAATGAGCAGTTCTTC. It is translated as CASSLDHSYNEQFF.

This chain uses TRBV27 with TRBJ1-1; 8 positions agree with TRBD1. The length of the CDR3 is 16 residues. Germline V gene data show CDR1 as MNHEY and CDR2 as SMNVEV (reference sequence). V was clipped by 2 bases and J by 7 bases; unmatched bases: 12. The CDR3 DNA reads as TGTGCCAGCAGTTTAGGGGACAGGCGTTCCACGATTGAAGCTTTCTTT. It is translated as CASSLGDRRSTIEAFF.

The chain has TRBV2 and TRBJ1-1, with 10 bases identical to TRBD1. The CDR3 has 15 amino acids. Germline lookup yields CDR1 SNHLY and CDR2 FYNNEI. Trimming took 6 bases from V and 2 from J; bases not matched to a gene: 6. This CDR3 reads CASRRDRGGNTEAFF. CDR3 nucleotides: TGTGCCAGCAGAAGGGACAGGGGCGGCAACACTGAAGCTTTCTTT.

This clone is a singleton in its sample. The chain uses TRBV7-2 and TRBJ1-3; D gene unclear. The CDR3 is made up of 14 amino acids. Between the trimmed V and J ends, which lost 5 bases and 3 bases, there was a span of 11 bases. The germline V gene encodes CDR1 SGHTA and CDR2 FQGNSA. CDR3 protein: CASSPTGNGNTIYF. In DNA form, the CDR3 reads TGTGCCAGCAGCCCTACGGGGAATGGAAACACCATATATTTT.

On this clone: Additional DNA sequences in this sample encode the identical CDR3. J is TRBJ2-3 and V is TRBV5-1; D might be TRBD2 (5 bases). The germline V and J ends were trimmed by 0 bases and 0 bases, with 5 bases remaining between them. CDR1 is SGHRS and CDR2 is YFSETQ in the germline V gene. The CDR3 runs 14 residues. DNA of the CDR3: TGCGCCAGCAGCTTGGGGGAGAGCACAGATACGCAGTATTTT. This codes for CASSLGESTDTQYF.

This clone was seen once. CDR3 DNA: TGTGCCACTCGGAGCGGGGACATAGGGTCCAACGTCCTGACTTTC. This gives the protein CATRSGDIGSNVLTF. The chain has TRBV19 and TRBJ2-6, with a possible D match to TRBD2 (7 bases). The V end lost 10 bases, the J end lost 8 bases, and 21 bases lay between the germline ends. Per germline, CDR1 LNHDA and CDR2 SQIVND (reference sequence). This CDR3 is 15 amino acids long.

This chain joins TRBV4-2 and TRBJ2-5; TRBD2 agrees at 8 bases. V dropped 0 bases and J dropped 1; count of bases not matched to a gene: 7. The germline CDR1 and CDR2 sequences are LGHNA and YNFKEQ. The CDR3 is 17 amino acids. CDR3 amino acids: CASSQEGAGGSQETQYF. CDR3 nucleotides: TGTGCCAGCAGCCAAGAAGGGGCGGGGGGCTCCCAAGAGACCCAGTACTTC.

The chain couples TRBV7-2 to TRBJ2-7; a possible D gene is TRBD1 (6 bases). CDR3 length: 14 residues. Deletions cut 1 base from V and 3 bases from J, with 10 bases between. Germline-derived CDR1 and CDR2 are SGHTA and FQGNSA. The CDR3 loop is CASSLELGGYEQYF. The DNA of the CDR3 is TGTGCCAGCAGCTTAGAGCTAGGGGGCTACGAGCAGTACTTC.

The rearrangement links TRBV30 to TRBJ1-4, with D uncertain. The CDR3 length is 16 residues. CDR1 and CDR2 (germline): GTSNPN, SVGIG (reference sequence). The V and J ends lost 5 bases and 0 bases respectively, with 16 bases between them. The CDR3 sequence is CAWGLEETSTNEKLFF. CDR3 DNA: TGTGCCTGGGGTTTAGAAGAAACCTCAACTAATGAAAAACTGTTTTTT. Combining the CDR3 with reference TRBV30 and TRBJ1-4 gives the whole variable domain SQTIHQWPATLVQPVGSPLSLECTVEGTSNPNLYWYRQAAGRGLQLLFYSVGIGQISSEVPQNLSASRPQDRQFILSSKKLLLSDSGFYLCAWGLEETSTNEKLFFGSGTQLSVL.

V usage is TRBV18 and J usage is TRBJ1-2; 12 bases are shared with TRBD1. With 7 bases clipped from V and 7 bases from J, the junction kept 4 bases outside the gene matches. From germline, CDR1 is KGHSH and CDR2 LQKENI. The CDR3 is 13 residues long. CDR3 residues: CASLGQGAGGYTF. CDR3 sequence (DNA): TGTGCCAGCTTGGGACAGGGGGCCGGTGGCTACACCTTC.

The chain has TRBV5-4 and TRBJ2-1, with D tentatively TRBD2 (5 bases). The CDR3 contains 16 residues. Trimming removed 6 bases at V and 0 bases at J, with 16 bases between. Germline assignment: CDR1 SGHNT and CDR2 YYREEE (reference sequence). The CDR3 DNA reads as TGTGCCAGCACCCTTGGCAGCACTAGCTCCTACAATGAGCAGTTCTTC. Amino acid sequence: CASTLGSTSSYNEQFF.

The rearrangement joins TRBV6-6 to TRBJ2-5; possibly TRBD1 or TRBD2 for D (6 bases each). The germline V and J ends were trimmed by 2 bases and 4 bases, with 14 bases remaining between them. This CDR3 spans 15 amino acids. Germline CDR1 MNHNY, CDR2 SVGAGI (reference sequence). The CDR3 spells CASSYVAGGRETQYF. CDR3 nucleotide sequence: TGTGCCAGCAGTTACGTGGCCGGGGGCCGAGAGACCCAGTACTTC.

The rearrangement uses TRBV2 and TRBJ2-3; tentatively, D is TRBD1 (6 bases). This CDR3 has 15 amino acids. The germline CDR1 and CDR2 sequences are SNHLY and FYNNEI. V was pared by 3 bases and J by 1 base, with 11 bases between. The CDR3 DNA sequence: TGTGCCAGCAGTGACCAGGGGTTGGGCACAGATACGCAGTATTTT. Encoded protein: CASSDQGLGTDTQYF.

Remarks on this clone: Different DNA sequences within this sample yield the same CDR3. V is TRBV18 and J is TRBJ1-6, with 7 bases matching TRBD1. CDR1 is KGHSH, CDR2 LQKENI, per germline. V lost 3 bases, J lost 10 bases, and 12 bases stayed unmatched. The CDR3 has 16 amino acids. The CDR3, as DNA: TGTGCCAGCTCACCCTTAGGGGGCCAGGGAAACTCACCCCTCCACTTT. Protein: CASSPLGGQGNSPLHF.

The chain joins TRBV27 to TRBJ2-7; TRBD1 matches 10 bases. Trimming cost V 5 bases and J 5 bases; bases outside gene matches: 3. CDR1 and CDR2 from the germline V gene are MNHEY and SMNVEV (reference sequence). The CDR3 runs to 13 residues. The CDR3 loop is CASSRQGADEQYF. CDR3 coding DNA: TGTGCCAGCAGTCGACAGGGGGCGGACGAGCAGTACTTC.

The genes are TRBV11-1 and TRBJ2-3; D is undetermined. This CDR3 comprises 14 residues. V was pared by 7 bases and J by 0 bases, with 11 bases between. Germline CDR1 SGHAT, CDR2 FQDESV (reference sequence). CDR3 amino acids: CASTRQISTDTQYF. The CDR3 region has the DNA TGTGCCAGCACCCGACAAATTAGCACAGATACGCAGTATTTT.